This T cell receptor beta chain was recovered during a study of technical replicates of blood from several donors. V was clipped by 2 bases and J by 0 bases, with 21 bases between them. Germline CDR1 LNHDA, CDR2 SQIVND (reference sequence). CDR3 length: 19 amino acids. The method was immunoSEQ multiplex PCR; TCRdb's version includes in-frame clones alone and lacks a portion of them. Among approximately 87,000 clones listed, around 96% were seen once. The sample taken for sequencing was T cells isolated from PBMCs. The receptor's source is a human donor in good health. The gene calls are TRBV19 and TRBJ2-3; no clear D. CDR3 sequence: CASSIRSYTTKSSTDTQYF. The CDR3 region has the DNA TGTGCCAGTAGTATAAGAAGCTACACCACTAAATCTAGCACAGATACGCAGTATTTT.